Listed below are T cell receptor beta chains from one sample, sequenced in a study of blood T cell repertoires in COVID-19. Profiling relied on immunoSEQ multiplex PCR, and the TCRdb table lists in-frame clones only, not all of them. The table includes 310,000 or so clones, around four fifths detected once. Material: peripheral blood. Receptors were obtained from a woman aged 45 to 65 with acute or convalescent COVID-19. CDR3s include the opening cysteine and the closing phenylalanine or tryptophan.

v_gene: TRBV5-1; len: 16; j_gene: TRBJ1-6; CDR3aa: CASSLAGTVYNSPLHF
v_gene: TRBV3-1/TRBV3-2; len: 13; j_gene: TRBJ1-1; CDR3aa: CASSFARDTEAFF
v_gene: TRBV15; len: 16; j_gene: TRBJ1-5; CDR3aa: CATSRGGTGDNQPQHF
v_gene: TRBV28; len: 11; j_gene: TRBJ1-2; CDR3aa: CAGGTGLSYTF
v_gene: TRBV29-1; len: 15; j_gene: TRBJ1-5; CDR3aa: CSVEEGTGGSQPQHF
v_gene: TRBV4-3; len: 15; j_gene: TRBJ2-1; CDR3aa: CASSPRLAAYNEQFF
v_gene: TRBV14; len: 13; j_gene: TRBJ1-1; CDR3aa: CASSYVLNTEAFF
v_gene: TRBV28; len: 15; j_gene: TRBJ1-6; CDR3aa: CASSLVSQGSSPLHF
v_gene: TRBV5-1; len: 13; j_gene: TRBJ1-5; CDR3aa: CASSSAGDQPQHF
v_gene: TRBV25-1; len: 15; j_gene: TRBJ1-6; CDR3aa: CASSEVPGGNSPLHF
v_gene: TRBV19; len: 15; j_gene: TRBJ2-5; CDR3aa: CASSTWTSGKETQYF
v_gene: TRBV7-2; len: 14; j_gene: TRBJ1-1; CDR3aa: CASSQDRERTEAFF
v_gene: TRBV10-3; len: 17; j_gene: TRBJ2-5; CDR3aa: CAISEGTSGGGKETQYF
v_gene: TRBV6-5; len: 14; j_gene: TRBJ1-6; CDR3aa: CASSYSGAASPLHF
v_gene: TRBV12-5; len: 13; j_gene: TRBJ2-5; CDR3aa: CASGRGTGETQYF
v_gene: TRBV5-4; len: 15; j_gene: TRBJ2-2; CDR3aa: CASSRTTGETGELFF